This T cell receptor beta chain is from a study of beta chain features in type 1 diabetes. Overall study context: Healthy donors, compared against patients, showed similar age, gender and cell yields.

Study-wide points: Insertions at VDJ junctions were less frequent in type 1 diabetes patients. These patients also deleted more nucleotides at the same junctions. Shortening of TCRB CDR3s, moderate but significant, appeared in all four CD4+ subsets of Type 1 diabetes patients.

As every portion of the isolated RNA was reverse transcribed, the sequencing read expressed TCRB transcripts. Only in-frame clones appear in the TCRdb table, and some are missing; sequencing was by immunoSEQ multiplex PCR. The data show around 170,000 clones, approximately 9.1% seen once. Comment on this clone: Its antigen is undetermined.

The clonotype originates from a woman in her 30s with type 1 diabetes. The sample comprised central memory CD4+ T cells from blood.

CDR3 DNA sequence: TGTGCCAGCAGCGTAGGCGGGATCGTCTCCAATGAGCAGTTCTTC. This sequence encodes CASSVGGIVSNEQFF. The chain is built from TRBV9 and TRBJ2-1; perhaps TRBD2 as D (6 bases). V was clipped by 0 bases and J by 6 bases, with 13 bases between them. CDR3 length: 15 amino acids. The germline V gene encodes CDR1 SGDLS and CDR2 YYNGEE.